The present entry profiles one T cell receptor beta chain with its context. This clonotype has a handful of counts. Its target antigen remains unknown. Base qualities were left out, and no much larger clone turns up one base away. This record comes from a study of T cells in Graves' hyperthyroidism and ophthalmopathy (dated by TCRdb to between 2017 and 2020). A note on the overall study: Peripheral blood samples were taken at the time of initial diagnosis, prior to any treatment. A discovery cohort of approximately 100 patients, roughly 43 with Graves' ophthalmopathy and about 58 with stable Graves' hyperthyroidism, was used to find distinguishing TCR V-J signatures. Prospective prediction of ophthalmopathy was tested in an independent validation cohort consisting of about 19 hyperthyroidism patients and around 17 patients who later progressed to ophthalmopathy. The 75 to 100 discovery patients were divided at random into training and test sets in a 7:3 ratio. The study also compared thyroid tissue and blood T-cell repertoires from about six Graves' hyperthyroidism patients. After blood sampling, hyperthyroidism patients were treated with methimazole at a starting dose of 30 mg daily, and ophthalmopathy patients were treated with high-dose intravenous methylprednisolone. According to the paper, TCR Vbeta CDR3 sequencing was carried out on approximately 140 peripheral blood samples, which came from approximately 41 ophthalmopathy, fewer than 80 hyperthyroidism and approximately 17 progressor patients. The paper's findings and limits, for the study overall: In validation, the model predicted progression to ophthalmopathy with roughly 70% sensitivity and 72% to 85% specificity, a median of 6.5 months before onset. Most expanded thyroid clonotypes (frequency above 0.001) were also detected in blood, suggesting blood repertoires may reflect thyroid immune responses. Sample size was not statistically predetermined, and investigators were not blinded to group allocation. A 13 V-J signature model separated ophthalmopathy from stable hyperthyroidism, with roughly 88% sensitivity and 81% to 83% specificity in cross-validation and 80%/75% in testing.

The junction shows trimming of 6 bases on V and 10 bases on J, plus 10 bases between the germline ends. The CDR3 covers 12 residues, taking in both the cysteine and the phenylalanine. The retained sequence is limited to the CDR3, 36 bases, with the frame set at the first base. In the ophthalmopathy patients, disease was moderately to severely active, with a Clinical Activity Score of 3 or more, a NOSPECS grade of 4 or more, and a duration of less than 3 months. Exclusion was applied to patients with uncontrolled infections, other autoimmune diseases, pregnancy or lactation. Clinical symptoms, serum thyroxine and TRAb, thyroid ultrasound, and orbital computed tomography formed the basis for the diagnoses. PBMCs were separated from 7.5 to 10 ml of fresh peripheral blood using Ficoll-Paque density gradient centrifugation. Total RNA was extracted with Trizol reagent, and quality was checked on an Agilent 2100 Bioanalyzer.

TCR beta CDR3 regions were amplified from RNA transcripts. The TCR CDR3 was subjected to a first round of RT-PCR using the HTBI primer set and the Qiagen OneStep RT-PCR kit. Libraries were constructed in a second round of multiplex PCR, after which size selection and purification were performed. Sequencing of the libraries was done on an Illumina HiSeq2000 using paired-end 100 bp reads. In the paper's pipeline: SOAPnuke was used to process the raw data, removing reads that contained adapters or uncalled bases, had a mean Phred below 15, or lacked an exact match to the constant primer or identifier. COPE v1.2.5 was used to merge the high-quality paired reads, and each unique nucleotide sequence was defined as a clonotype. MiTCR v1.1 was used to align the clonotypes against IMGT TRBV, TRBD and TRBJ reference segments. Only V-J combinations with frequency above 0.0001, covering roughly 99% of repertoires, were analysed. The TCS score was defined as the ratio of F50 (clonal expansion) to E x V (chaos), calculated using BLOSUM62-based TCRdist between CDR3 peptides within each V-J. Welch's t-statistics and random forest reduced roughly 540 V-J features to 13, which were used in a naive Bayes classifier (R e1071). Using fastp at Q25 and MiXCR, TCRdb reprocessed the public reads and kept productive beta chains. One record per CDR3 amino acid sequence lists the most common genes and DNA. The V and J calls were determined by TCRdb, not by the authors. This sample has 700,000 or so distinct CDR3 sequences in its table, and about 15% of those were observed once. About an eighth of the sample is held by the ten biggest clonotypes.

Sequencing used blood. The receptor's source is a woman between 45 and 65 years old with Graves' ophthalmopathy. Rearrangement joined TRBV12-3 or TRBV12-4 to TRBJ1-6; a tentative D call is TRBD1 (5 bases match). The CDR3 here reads CASSRTWSPLHF. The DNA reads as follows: TGTGCCAGCAGCCGGACATGGTCACCCCTCCACTTT.